The present entry profiles one TCR beta chain with its context. Its antigen is as yet unknown. Quantitative barcoded 5'-RACE was used to prepare TCR beta libraries. MiXCR, run by TCRdb on the 5' RACE reads, gives a single entry per CDR3 protein. The sample consists of 650,000 to 800,000 distinct CDR3 sequences, 19% of them appearing once. This sample was taken from a study of CD8 T cells in ankylosing spondylitis. General study points: Earlier authors reported some of these motif variants in reactive arthritis synovial fluid and blood. Enrichment of disease-linked clones was reportedly significant in matched ankylosing spondylitis synovial fluid. CD8+ disease-linked clones were present at relatively low frequencies in blood. One TCR beta motif, made up of roughly eight highly homologous variants, appeared characteristic of ankylosing spondylitis blood.

Per the germline V gene, CDR1 is DFQATT and CDR2 is SNEGSKA (reference sequence). The V and J ends lost 6 bases and 0 bases, in that order; junction bases with no gene match: 3. This CDR3 comprises 14 residues. Specimen: blood, either unsorted or a sorted T cell fraction (not recorded which). The clonotype was recovered from a male donor with ankylosing spondylitis. V gene TRBV20-1 combines with J gene TRBJ1-5, with 9 bases lining up with TRBD1. The CDR3, as DNA: TGCAGTGCCCGGGACAGGGATAGCAATCAGCCCCAGCATTTT. It codes for CSARDRDSNQPQHF.